What follows describes a single TCR beta chain. The donors were all Caucasian adults (living in Nashville, Tennessee). Profiled with immunoSEQ multiplex PCR; TCRdb holds only in-frame clones, not every one. Of about 600,000 clones listed, more than 95% are singletons. These data originate in a study of shared clonotypes between healthy human individuals. The receptor's source is a woman aged 30 to 39 in good health. Sequenced material: naive CD4+ T cells sorted from blood. Subset described: CD45RA+ positively selected.

The CDR3 loop is CASSPGVRGRNYNEQFF. For the CDR3, the DNA is TGTGCCAGCAGCCCCGGGGTTAGGGGGCGGAACTACAATGAGCAGTTCTTC. The V call is TRBV7-8, the J call TRBJ2-1; 7 bases map to TRBD1. The J segment lost 3 bases and the V segment lost 5 bases, leaving 13 bases of the junction unmatched. Germline values: CDR1 SGHVS, CDR2 FQNEAQ. The CDR3 is 17 residues long.